These 5 T cell receptor beta chains share one sample of origin, sequenced in a study of control samples from healthy donors and cancer patients. The table came from immunoSEQ multiplex PCR; TCRdb's copy has only in-frame clones and leaves some out. The sample has 45,000 to 60,000 clones; 94% are singletons. The sequenced sample was blood. The receptors derive from a man aged 30-40 years in good health.

This clone came up once. The rearrangement links TRBV5-1 to TRBJ2-4; tentative D call: TRBD1 (5 bases). The V end lost 0 bases, the J end lost 0 bases, and 10 bases lay between the germline ends. The CDR3 consists of 16 residues. Germline V gene sequence: CDR1 SGHRS, CDR2 YFSETQ. The CDR3 region has the DNA TGCGCCAGCAGCTTGGCGTCAGGGCGAGCCAAAAACATTCAGTACTTC. Translating it yields CASSLASGRAKNIQYF.

The chain employs TRBV28 and TRBJ2-1; 10 bases match TRBD2. The CDR3 is 17 amino acids. Looked up from germline, CDR1 is MDHEN and CDR2 is SYDVKM. Losses at the gene ends were 8 bases for V and 7 bases for J; bases not matched to a gene: 17. This CDR3 reads CASGGGTSAPAWNEQFF. The DNA for the CDR3 is TGTGCCAGCGGAGGAGGGACTAGCGCCCCGGCTTGGAATGAGCAGTTCTTC.

This chain uses TRBV28 with TRBJ1-6, with D uncertain. Germline V lookup: CDR1 MDHEN, CDR2 SYDVKM. V gave up 6 bases and J gave up 8 bases, with 14 bases separating them. This CDR3 region has 14 residues. CDR3 sequence reads: CASSPPRFYSPLHF. The DNA for the CDR3 is TGTGCCAGCAGCCCGCCCCGGTTTTATTCACCCCTCCACTTT.

The chain uses TRBV27 and TRBJ2-3; TRBD2 matches 9 bases. The CDR3 contains 17 residues. Trimming took 4 bases from V and 5 from J; bases not matched to a gene: 13. Per the germline V gene, CDR1 is MNHEY and CDR2 is SMNVEV (reference sequence). DNA of the CDR3: TGTGCCAGCAGTTCCTCGGGGTTGCGGGGGGGTGGAGATACGCAGTATTTT. It translates to CASSSSGLRGGGDTQYF.

This chain's CDR3 is CASSPSLAGGSTYEQYF. The CDR3 DNA is TGTGCCAGCAGTCCCTCGTTGGCGGGGGGCTCGACCTACGAGCAGTACTTC. The V and J genes are TRBV27 and TRBJ2-7; 8 bases match TRBD2. CDR1 and CDR2 (germline): MNHEY, SMNVEV (reference sequence). This CDR3 comprises 17 residues. The V and J ends lost 5 bases and 2 bases, in that order; junction bases with no gene match: 14.